This entry describes one T cell receptor beta chain. The data derive from a study of blood T cell repertoires in COVID-19. This table comes from immunoSEQ multiplex PCR, and its TCRdb copy is limited to in-frame clones, with some not included. The sample consists of more than 250,000 clones, 80% to 90% of them appearing once. CDR1 and CDR2 from the germline V gene are SGHRS and YFSETQ. Trimming cost V 4 bases and J 3 bases, with 14 bases left between them. The CDR3 contains 14 residues. Sequences were obtained from PBMCs or T cells enriched from blood (not recorded which). This TCR came from a man aged 25-45 years who had recovered from COVID-19. The chain combines TRBV5-1 with TRBJ2-7; TRBD1 might be the D (5 bases). CDR3 nucleotide sequence: TGCGCCAGCAGCCTGACGACCAGGGTCTACGAGCAGTACTTC. Translating it yields CASSLTTRVYEQYF.